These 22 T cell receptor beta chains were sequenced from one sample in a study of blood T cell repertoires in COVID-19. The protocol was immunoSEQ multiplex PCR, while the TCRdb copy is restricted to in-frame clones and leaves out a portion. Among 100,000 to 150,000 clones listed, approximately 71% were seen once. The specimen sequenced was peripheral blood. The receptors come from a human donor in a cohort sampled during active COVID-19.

The CDR3 bases are TGTGCCATCAGTGACAGGGGTGACAATCAGCCCCAGCATTTT. Amino acids: CAISDRGDNQPQHF. The genes are TRBV10-3 and TRBJ1-5, with a weak D call TRBD1 (6 bases). There are 14 residues in the CDR3. The germline V gene encodes CDR1 ENHRY and CDR2 SYGVKD. V was clipped by 3 bases and J by 3 bases, with 9 bases between them.

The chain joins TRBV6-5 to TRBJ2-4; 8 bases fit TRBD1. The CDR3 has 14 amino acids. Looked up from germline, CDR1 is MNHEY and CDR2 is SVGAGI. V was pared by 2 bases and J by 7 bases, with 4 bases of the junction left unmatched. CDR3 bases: TGTGCCAGCAGTTACGGGACAGGCGGGAACATTCAGTACTTC. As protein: CASSYGTGGNIQYF.

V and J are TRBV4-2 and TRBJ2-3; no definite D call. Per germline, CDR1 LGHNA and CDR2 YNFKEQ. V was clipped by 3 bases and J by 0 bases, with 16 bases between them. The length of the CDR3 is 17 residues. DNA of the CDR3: TGTGCCAGCAGCCAGGCCTTGTACGACACTAGCACAGATACGCAGTATTTT. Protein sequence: CASSQALYDTSTDTQYF.

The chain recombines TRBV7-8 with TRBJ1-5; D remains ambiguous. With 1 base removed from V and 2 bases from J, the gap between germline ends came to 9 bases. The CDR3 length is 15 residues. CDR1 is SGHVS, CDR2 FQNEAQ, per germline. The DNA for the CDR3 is TGTGCCAGCAGCTTAGGGCCCTCCGGCAATCAGCCCCAGCATTTT. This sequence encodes CASSLGPSGNQPQHF. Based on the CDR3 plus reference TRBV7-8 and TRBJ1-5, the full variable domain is GAGVSQSPRYKVAKRGQDVALRCDPISGHVSLFWYQQALGQGPEFLTYFQNEAQLDKSGLPSDRFFAERPEGSVSTLKIQRTQQEDSAVYLCASSLGPSGNQPQHFGDGTRLSIL.

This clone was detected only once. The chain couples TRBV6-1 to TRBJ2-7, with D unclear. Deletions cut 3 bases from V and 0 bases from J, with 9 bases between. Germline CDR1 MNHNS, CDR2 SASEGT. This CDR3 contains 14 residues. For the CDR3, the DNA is TGTGCCAGCAGTGAGGTCACAACCTCCTACGAGCAGTACTTC. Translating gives CASSEVTTSYEQYF.

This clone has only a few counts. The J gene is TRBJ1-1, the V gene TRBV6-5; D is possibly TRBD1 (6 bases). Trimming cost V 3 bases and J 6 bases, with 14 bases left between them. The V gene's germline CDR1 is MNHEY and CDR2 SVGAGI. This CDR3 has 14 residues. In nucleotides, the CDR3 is TGTGCCAGCAGTTATATGTACAGGGCTGCTGAAGCTTTCTTT. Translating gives CASSYMYRAAEAFF.

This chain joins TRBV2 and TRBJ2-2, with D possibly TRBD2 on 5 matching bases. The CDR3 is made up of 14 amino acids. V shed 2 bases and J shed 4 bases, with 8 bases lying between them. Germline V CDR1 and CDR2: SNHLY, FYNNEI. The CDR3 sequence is CASSELDSTGELFF. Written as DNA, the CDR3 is TGTGCCAGCAGTGAACTGGACTCCACCGGGGAGCTGTTTTTT. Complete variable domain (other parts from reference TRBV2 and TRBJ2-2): EPEVTQTPSHQVTQMGQEVILRCVPISNHLYFYWYRQILGQKVEFLVSFYNNEISEKSEIFDDQFSVERPDGSNFTLKIRSTKLEDSAMYFCASSELDSTGELFFGEGSRLTVL.

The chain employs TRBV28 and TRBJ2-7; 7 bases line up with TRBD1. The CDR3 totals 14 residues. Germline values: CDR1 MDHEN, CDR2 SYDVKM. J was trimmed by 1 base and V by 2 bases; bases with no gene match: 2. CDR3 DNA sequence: TGTGCCAGCAGTTTAATGGGACAGTCCTACGAGCAGTACTTC. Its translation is CASSLMGQSYEQYF.

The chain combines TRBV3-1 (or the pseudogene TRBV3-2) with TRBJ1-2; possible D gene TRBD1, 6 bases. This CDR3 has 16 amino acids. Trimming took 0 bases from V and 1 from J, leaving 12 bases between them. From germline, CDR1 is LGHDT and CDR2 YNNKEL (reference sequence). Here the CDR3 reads CASSQDERGINYGYTF. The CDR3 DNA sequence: TGTGCCAGCAGCCAAGATGAGAGGGGGATTAACTATGGCTACACCTTC.

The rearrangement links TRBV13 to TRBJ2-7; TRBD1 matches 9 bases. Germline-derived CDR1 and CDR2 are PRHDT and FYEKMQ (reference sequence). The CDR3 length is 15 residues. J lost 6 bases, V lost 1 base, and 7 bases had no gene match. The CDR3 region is CASSLAGQGGFEQYF. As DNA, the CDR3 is TGTGCCAGCAGCTTAGCGGGACAGGGAGGCTTCGAGCAGTACTTC.

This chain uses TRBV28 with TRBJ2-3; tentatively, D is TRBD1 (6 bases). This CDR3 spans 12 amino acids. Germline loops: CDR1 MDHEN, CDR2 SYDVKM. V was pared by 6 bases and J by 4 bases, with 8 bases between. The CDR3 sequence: CASSQGPDTQYF. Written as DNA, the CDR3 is TGTGCCAGCAGCCAGGGGCCAGATACGCAGTATTTT.

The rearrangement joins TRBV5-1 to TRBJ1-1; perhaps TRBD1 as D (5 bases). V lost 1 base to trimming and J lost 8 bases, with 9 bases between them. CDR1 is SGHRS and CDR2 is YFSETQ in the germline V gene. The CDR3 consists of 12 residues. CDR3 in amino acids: CASSLTGGEAFF. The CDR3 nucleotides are TGCGCCAGCAGCTTGACAGGAGGGGAAGCTTTCTTT.

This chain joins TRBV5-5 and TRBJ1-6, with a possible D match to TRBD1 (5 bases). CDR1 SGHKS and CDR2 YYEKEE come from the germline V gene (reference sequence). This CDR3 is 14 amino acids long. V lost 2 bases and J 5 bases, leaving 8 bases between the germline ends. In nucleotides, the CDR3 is TGTGCCAGCAGCTTAGACAGTAATAATTCACCCCTCCACTTT. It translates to CASSLDSNNSPLHF.

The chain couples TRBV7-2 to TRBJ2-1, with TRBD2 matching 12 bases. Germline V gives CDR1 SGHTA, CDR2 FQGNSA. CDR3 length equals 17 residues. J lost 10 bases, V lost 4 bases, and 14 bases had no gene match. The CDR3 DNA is TGTGCCAGCAGCTCGCCGACTGGGACTAGCGGGTCCTGGGAGCAGTTCTTC. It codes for CASSSPTGTSGSWEQFF.

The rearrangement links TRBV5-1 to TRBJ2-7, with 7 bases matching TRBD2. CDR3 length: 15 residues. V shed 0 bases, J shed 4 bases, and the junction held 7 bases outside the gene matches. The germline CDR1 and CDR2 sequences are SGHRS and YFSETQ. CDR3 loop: CASSLDGGSWYEQYF. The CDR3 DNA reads TGCGCCAGCAGCTTGGATGGCGGGAGCTGGTACGAGCAGTACTTC.

The CDR3 protein is CASSLVDRLSYEQYF. CDR3 nucleotides: TGCGCCAGCAGCTTGGTAGACAGACTCTCCTACGAGCAGTACTTC. The genes are TRBV5-1 and TRBJ2-7; TRBD1 might be the D (5 bases). The CDR3 is 15 residues long. Trimming removed 0 bases from V and 0 bases from J, with 10 bases in between. Per germline, CDR1 SGHRS and CDR2 YFSETQ.

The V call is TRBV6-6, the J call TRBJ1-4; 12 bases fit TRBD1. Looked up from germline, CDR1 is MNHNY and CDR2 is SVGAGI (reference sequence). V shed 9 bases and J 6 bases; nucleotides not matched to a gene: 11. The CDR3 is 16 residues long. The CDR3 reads CASEEGQGARDEKLFF. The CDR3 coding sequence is TGTGCCAGTGAGGAGGGACAGGGGGCGCGGGATGAAAAACTGTTTTTT.

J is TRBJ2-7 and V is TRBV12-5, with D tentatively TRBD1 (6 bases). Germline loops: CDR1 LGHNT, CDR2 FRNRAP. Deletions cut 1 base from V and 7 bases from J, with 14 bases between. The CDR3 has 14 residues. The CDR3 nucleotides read TGTGCTAGTGGTTTGGCACCCGAAGGGGGTGAGCAGTACTTC. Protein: CASGLAPEGGEQYF.

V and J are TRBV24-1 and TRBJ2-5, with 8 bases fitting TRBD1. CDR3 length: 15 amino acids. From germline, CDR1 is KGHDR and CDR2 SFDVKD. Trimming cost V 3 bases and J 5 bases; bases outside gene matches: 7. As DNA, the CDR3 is TGTGCCACCAGTGATGTAACAGGGGGTTATGAGACCCAGTACTTC. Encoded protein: CATSDVTGGYETQYF.

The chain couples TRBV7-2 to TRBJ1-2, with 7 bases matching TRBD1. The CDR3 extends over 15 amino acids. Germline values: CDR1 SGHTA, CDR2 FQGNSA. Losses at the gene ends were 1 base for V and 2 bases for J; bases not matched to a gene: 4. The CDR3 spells CASSLDLTGNYGYTF. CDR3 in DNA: TGTGCCAGCAGCTTAGATCTGACAGGGAACTATGGCTACACCTTC.

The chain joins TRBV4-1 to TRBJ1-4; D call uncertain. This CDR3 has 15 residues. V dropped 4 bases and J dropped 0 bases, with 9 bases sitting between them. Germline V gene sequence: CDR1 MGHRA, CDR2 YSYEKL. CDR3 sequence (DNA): TGCGCCAGCAGCCGACTGTTATCAACTAATGAAAAACTGTTTTTT. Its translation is CASSRLLSTNEKLFF.

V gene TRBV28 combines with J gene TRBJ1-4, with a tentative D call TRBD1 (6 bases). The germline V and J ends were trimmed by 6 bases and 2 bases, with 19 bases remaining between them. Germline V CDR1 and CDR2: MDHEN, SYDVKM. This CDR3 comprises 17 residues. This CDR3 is CASSLIGQLGTNEKLFF. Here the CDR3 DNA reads TGTGCCAGCAGCCTCATCGGACAGCTAGGGACTAATGAAAAACTGTTTTTT. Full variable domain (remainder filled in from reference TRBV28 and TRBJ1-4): DVKVTQSSRYLVKRTGEKVFLECVQDMDHENMFWYRQDPGLGLRLIYFSYDVKMKEKGDIPEGYSVSREKKERFSLILESASTNQTSMYLCASSLIGQLGTNEKLFFGSGTQLSVL.